These T cell receptor beta chains were read from a single sample in a study of identifying expanded T cells in peripheral blood. Profiled with immunoSEQ multiplex PCR; TCRdb holds only in-frame clones, not every one. Among about 89,000 clones listed, approximately 86% were seen once. Sequenced: blood. Every receptor here comes from a person between 18 and 75 years old in good health. CDR3s include the opening cysteine and the closing phenylalanine or tryptophan. A D gene is named only where the DNA matches it firmly. Expanded clones get a size class; other rows say once, few or many, or leave the size out.

d_call j_call v_call clone_size cdr3_nt cdr3_aa
TRBD1 TRBJ1-6 TRBV7-2 . TGTGCCAGCAGCTTGACAGGGCTCTCCTATAATTCACCCCTCCACTTT CASSLTGLSYNSPLHF
. TRBJ1-6 TRBV4-1 . TGCGCCAGCAGCCAAGACGGGGCAGGTAGCTCCTATAATTCACCCCTCCACTTT CASSQDGAGSSYNSPLHF
. TRBJ2-7 TRBV11-2 . TGTGCCAGCAGCCCGTCCTACGAGCAGTACTTC CASSPSYEQYF
. TRBJ1-3 TRBV7-2 . TGTGCCAGCAGCTTACATCAGGGCTCTGGAAACACCATATATTTT CASSLHQGSGNTIYF
. TRBJ2-5 TRBV5-6 . TGTGCCAGCAGCTTGGGCACCGGGACATACCTAGAGACCCAGTACTTC CASSLGTGTYLETQYF
. TRBJ2-7 TRBV2 . TGTGCCAGCAGCCCTTTGGGACTCTCCTACGAGCAGTACTTC CASSPLGLSYEQYF
. TRBJ1-1 TRBV15 . TGTGCCACCAGCAGAGATTCAAGGGGTGGAGGGGTAGCTTTCTTT CATSRDSRGGGVAFF
. TRBJ1-4 TRBV10-2 . TGCGCCAGCGGGGGGAGTTCTAATGAAAAACTGTTTTTT CASGGSSNEKLFF
TRBD1 TRBJ1-4 TRBV7-6 . TGTGCCAGCAGCCAGGGACAGGTGGTTGAAAAACTGTTTTTT CASSQGQVVEKLFF
. TRBJ1-2 TRBV11-2 . TGTGCCAGCAGCGGAGAGTGGGGGGCGCGGGGCTACACCTTC CASSGEWGARGYTF
. TRBJ2-1 TRBV9 . TGTGCCAGCAGCGTAGCTGAGAGCTCCTACAATGAGCAGTTCTTC CASSVAESSYNEQFF
. TRBJ1-1 TRBV19 . TGTGCCAGTCTGAGAGGGTACACTGAAGCTTTCTTT CASLRGYTEAFF
. TRBJ2-5 TRBV9 few TGTGCCAGCAGCCCAGGGGTAGGGGAGGGGACCCAGTACTTC CASSPGVGEGTQYF
. TRBJ1-2 TRBV4-3 . TGCGCCAGCAGCCAAGAACCCGGCGAACTCGGGGCCTATGGCTACACCTTC CASSQEPGELGAYGYTF
. TRBJ1-1 TRBV7-6 . TGTGCCAGCAGCTTTTTAGCGGGCGAAGCTTTCTTT CASSFLAGEAFF
TRBD2 TRBJ2-1 TRBV6-1 . TGTGCCAGCAGTGATGGGCTAGCGGGGGGGTATAATGAGCAGTTCTTC CASSDGLAGGYNEQFF
TRBD1 TRBJ1-2 TRBV10-2 . TGCGCCAGCAGTGGCCCCAGAGGGGGCTGGGGCTACACCTTC CASSGPRGGWGYTF
TRBD2 TRBJ2-5 TRBV11-2 . TGTGCCAGCAGCACGCCATCTAGCGGGGGGGCGTGGGAGACCCAGTACTTC CASSTPSSGGAWETQYF
. TRBJ1-2 TRBV5-4 . TGTGCCAGCAGACAGGGAAGTTTCGCTAACTATGGCTACACCTTC CASRQGSFANYGYTF
. TRBJ2-7 TRBV6-5 . TGTGCCAGCTGGGGAACCTCCCGGGGAGAGCAGTACTTT CASWGTSRGEQYF
. TRBJ2-3 TRBV5-4 . TGTGCCAGCAGCTTGATGGGGACGCAGTATTTT CASSLMGTQYF
. TRBJ1-6 TRBV30 few TGTGCCTGGAGTGTACTACGGGGTAATTCACCCCTCCACTTT CAWSVLRGNSPLHF
. TRBJ2-3 TRBV10-3 . TGTGCCATCAGTATGGCAGGGAAAGACAACGCAGGGTTTTGGGATACGCAGTATTTT CAISMAGKDNAGFWDTQYF
TRBD1 TRBJ1-2 TRBV9 . TGTGCCAGCAGCGTAGGGGGTACAGGGGCCAAGTATGGCTACACCTTC CASSVGGTGAKYGYTF
. TRBJ1-1 TRBV14 . TGTGCCAGCAGCCAAACCAGTTACACTGAAGCTTTCTTT CASSQTSYTEAFF
. TRBJ2-3 TRBV11-2 . TGTGCCAGCAGCTTAGAAGGGGGGTACACGCAGTATTTT CASSLEGGYTQYF
TRBD1 TRBJ1-1 TRBV5-1 once TGCGCCAGCAGCCCGGAACAGGGGAGCGCAGCTTTCTTT CASSPEQGSAAFF
TRBD1 TRBJ2-5 TRBV7-2 . TGTGCCAGCAGCTTCAGGGGGCGAGGGTGGCGAGAGACCCAGTACTTC CASSFRGRGWRETQYF
. TRBJ1-2 TRBV5-1 . TGCGCCAGCAGCTTGGAGGCAGGGGACGTCTATGGCTACACCTTC CASSLEAGDVYGYTF
. TRBJ1-1 TRBV5-1 few TGCGCCAGCAGCCAAAGTGGGGGCGTGAACACTGAAGCTTTCTTT CASSQSGGVNTEAFF
TRBD2 TRBJ2-1 TRBV11-3 . TGTGCCAGCAGCTTAGATCGGGGGGAGGATGAGCAGTTCTTC CASSLDRGEDEQFF
. TRBJ2-4 TRBV18 . TGTGCCAGCTCACCAGGGGTGGGAAATGGAAACATTCAGTACTTC CASSPGVGNGNIQYF
. TRBJ1-5 TRBV6-5 . TGTGCCAGCGGATATAGCAATCAGCCCCAGCATTTT CASGYSNQPQHF
TRBD2 TRBJ2-1 TRBV4-3 . TGCGCCAGCAGCCAAGATGTCCAGCGGGGCTCCTACAATGAGCAGTTCTTC CASSQDVQRGSYNEQFF
. TRBJ2-3 TRBV11-2 . TGTGCCAGCAGCTCCACCAGGACAGCTAGCACAGATACGCAGTATTTT CASSSTRTASTDTQYF
. TRBJ1-1 TRBV27 . TGTGCCAGCAGTCCAGTCGTCCCCAACACTGAAGCTTTCTTT CASSPVVPNTEAFF
TRBD1 TRBJ2-5 TRBV7-6 . TGTGCCAGCAGCTTAGATAAGGGGGCAAAGATAAAGACCCAGTACTTC CASSLDKGAKIKTQYF
. TRBJ1-1 TRBV25-1 . TGTGCCAGCAAAAGGACGTTAAACACTGAAGCTTTCTTT CASKRTLNTEAFF
. TRBJ1-2 TRBV10-3 . TGTGCCATCGGGCGCGGGGGAATCAGCGGCTACACCTTC CAIGRGGISGYTF
. TRBJ2-3 TRBV4-3 . TGCGCCAGCAGCCCGAGTGAGCAAGATACGCAGTATTTT CASSPSEQDTQYF
. TRBJ1-3 TRBV7-9 . TGTGCCTCCCAGATGAGCATCTCTGGAAACACCATATATTTT CASQMSISGNTIYF
. TRBJ2-7 TRBV11-3 . TGTGCCAGCAGCCCCCCAGGCATCTACGAGCAGTACTTC CASSPPGIYEQYF
TRBD1 TRBJ1-5 TRBV30 few TGTGCCTCTGGACAGGGACTCAATCAGCCCCAGCATTTT CASGQGLNQPQHF
. TRBJ1-2 TRBV14 few TGTGCCAGCAGCCAAGATTGGTCAGGGTATGGCTACACCTTC CASSQDWSGYGYTF
. TRBJ1-1 TRBV10-2 . TGCGCCAGCAGTTCTTATACAGATAACACTGAAGCTTTCTTT CASSSYTDNTEAFF
. TRBJ1-2 TRBV4-3 . TGCGCCAGCAGCCAAGATCCTATGGTCCCCTATGGCTACACCTTC CASSQDPMVPYGYTF
TRBD1 TRBJ2-3 TRBV18 . TGTGCCAGCTCACCCCTCCGTCCCAAACGCGGACAGGGTCTGACAGATACGCAGTATTTT CASSPLRPKRGQGLTDTQYF
. TRBJ1-5 TRBV7-2 . TGTGCCAGCAGCTTAGGGACGGGACGTAATCAGCCCCAGCATTTT CASSLGTGRNQPQHF
. TRBJ2-7 TRBV28 . TGTGCCAGCAGTCCAGGTGTAGGTCGGACCTTTTGGGAGCAGTACTTC CASSPGVGRTFWEQYF
TRBD2 TRBJ2-1 TRBV4-1 . TGCGCCAGCAGCCAAACGGGACTACTGTTAGACAATGAGCAGTTCTTC CASSQTGLLLDNEQFF